These 9 T cell receptor beta chains were all obtained from the same sample, sequenced in a study of cytomegalovirus exposure and HLA in healthy donors (dated by TCRdb to the late 2010s). Library creation used the immunoSEQ multiplex PCR assay. Held by TCRdb, this immuneACCESS table contains in-frame sequences only and omits some clones. Under half of the omission traces to an unresolved V gene where checked; the cause of the rest is unknown. The sample table records some 130,000 clones; roughly 81% of these occur just once. The ten largest clones capture 1.4% of the sample. Sequenced sample: PBMCs. The receptors shown here come from a woman aged 25 to 39 in good health and CMV-seronegative.

The chain joins TRBV7-8 to TRBJ2-3, with 8 bases aligning to TRBD1. The junction had 6 bases not matched to a gene; V was cut back by 1 base and J by 3 bases. Germline V CDR1 and CDR2: SGHVS, FQNEAQ. There are 16 residues in the CDR3. Here the CDR3 reads CASSLGSGGQTDTQYF. Written as DNA, the CDR3 is TGTGCCAGCAGCTTAGGATCAGGGGGCCAAACAGATACGCAGTATTTT.

The rearrangement links TRBV7-2 to TRBJ1-2, with unresolved D. With 5 bases removed from V and 3 bases from J, the gap between germline ends came to 10 bases. CDR1 is SGHTA, CDR2 FQGNSA, per germline. This CDR3 comprises 13 residues. The DNA for the CDR3 is TGTGCCAGCAGCCCCGATGAGGACTATGGCTACACCTTC. Its translation: CASSPDEDYGYTF.

The V call is TRBV7-3, the J call TRBJ1-2, with 10 bases that match TRBD1. CDR1 SGHTA and CDR2 FQGTGA come from the germline V gene. The CDR3 has 18 amino acids. Trimming at V came to 5 bases and at J to 3 bases, leaving 15 bases not matched to a gene. The CDR3 DNA sequence: TGTGCCAGCAGCAGGCGACAGGGGGCTCATCTTTTATACTATGGCTACACCTTC. This codes for CASSRRQGAHLLYYGYTF.

The chain joins TRBV7-2 to TRBJ1-1, with 8 bases that match TRBD1. This CDR3 comprises 13 residues. Per germline, CDR1 SGHTA and CDR2 FQGNSA. Germline trimming cut 5 bases from V and 11 bases from J; bases unmatched to any gene: 10. CDR3 in DNA: TGTGCCAGCAGCCAGGGACAGGAGCGTGGGGCTTTCTTT. Amino acid sequence: CASSQGQERGAFF.

The chain carries TRBV5-1 and TRBJ2-1; 8 bases agree with TRBD1. Per the germline V gene, CDR1 is SGHRS and CDR2 is YFSETQ. V was clipped by 2 bases and J by 1 base; unmatched bases: 2. This CDR3 is 15 amino acids long. The CDR3 sequence is CASSFQGASYNEQFF. The CDR3 DNA reads TGCGCCAGCAGCTTCCAGGGGGCATCCTACAATGAGCAGTTCTTC.

The chain links TRBV5-8 to TRBJ2-3; tentative D call: TRBD2 (7 bases). The CDR3 runs 13 residues. V was clipped by 4 bases and J by 6 bases, with 12 bases between them. Germline V gene data show CDR1 as SGHTS and CDR2 as YDEGEE. CDR3 in amino acids: CASSLRGGDTQYF. As DNA, the CDR3 is TGTGCCAGCAGCCTAAGGGGGGGGGATACGCAGTATTTT.

The chain has TRBV15 and TRBJ2-5, with unresolved D. This CDR3 has 15 amino acids. Trimming left V 0 bases short and J 2 bases short, with 10 bases between. Germline values: CDR1 LNHNV, CDR2 YYDKDF (reference sequence). The chain's CDR3 is CATSRDSLLQETQYF. CDR3 DNA: TGTGCCACCAGCAGAGATAGTTTGCTTCAAGAGACCCAGTACTTC.

The rearrangement links TRBV4-2 to TRBJ2-1; D might be TRBD2 (5 bases). This CDR3 has 14 residues. V gave up 7 bases and J gave up 1 base, with 11 bases separating them. Germline values: CDR1 LGHNA, CDR2 YNFKEQ. This CDR3 is CASNTPGSYNEQFF. CDR3 nucleotide sequence: TGTGCCAGCAACACCCCGGGATCCTACAATGAGCAGTTCTTC.

The chain carries TRBV28 and TRBJ1-2; D uncertain. V was trimmed by 2 bases and J by 8 bases, leaving 12 bases between them. Germline V gene sequence: CDR1 MDHEN, CDR2 SYDVKM. The CDR3 has 13 amino acids. CDR3 loop: CASSLGLTRGYTF. CDR3 DNA sequence: TGTGCCAGCAGTTTAGGTCTTACTAGGGGCTACACCTTC.